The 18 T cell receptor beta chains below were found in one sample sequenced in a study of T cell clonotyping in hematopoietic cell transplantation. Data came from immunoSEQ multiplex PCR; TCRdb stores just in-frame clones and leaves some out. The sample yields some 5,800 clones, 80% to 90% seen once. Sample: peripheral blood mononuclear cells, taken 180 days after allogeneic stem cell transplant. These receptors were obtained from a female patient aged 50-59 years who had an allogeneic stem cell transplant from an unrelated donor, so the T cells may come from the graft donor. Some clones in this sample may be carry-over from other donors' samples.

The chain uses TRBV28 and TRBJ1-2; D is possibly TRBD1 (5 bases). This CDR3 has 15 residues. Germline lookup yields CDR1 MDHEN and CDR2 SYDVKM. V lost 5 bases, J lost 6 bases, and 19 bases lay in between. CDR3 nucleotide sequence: TGTGCCAGCAGTCCGACGGGCAGGGAGTTTAATGGCTACACCTTC. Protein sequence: CASSPTGREFNGYTF.

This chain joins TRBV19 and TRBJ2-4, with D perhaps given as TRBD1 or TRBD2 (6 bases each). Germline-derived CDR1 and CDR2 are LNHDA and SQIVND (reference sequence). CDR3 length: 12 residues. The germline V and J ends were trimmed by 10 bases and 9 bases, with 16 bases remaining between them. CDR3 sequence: CATQRGPSIQYF. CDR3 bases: TGTGCCACTCAACGGGGGCCGAGCATTCAGTACTTC.

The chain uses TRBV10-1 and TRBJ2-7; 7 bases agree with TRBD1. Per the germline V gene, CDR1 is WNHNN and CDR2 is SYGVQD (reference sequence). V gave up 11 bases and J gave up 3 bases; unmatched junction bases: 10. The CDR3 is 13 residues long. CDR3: CAREGQGVYEQYF. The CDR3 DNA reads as TGCGCCCGCGAGGGCCAGGGGGTCTACGAGCAGTACTTC.

CDR3 region: CASCPGGSSGWNEQFF. The CDR3, as DNA: TGTGCCAGCTGCCCCGGGGGGTCTAGCGGGTGGAATGAGCAGTTCTTC. V is TRBV7-8 and J is TRBJ2-1, with TRBD2 matching 8 bases. J was trimmed by 7 bases and V by 8 bases; bases with no gene match: 16. Germline V gene sequence: CDR1 SGHVS, CDR2 FQNEAQ. The CDR3 is made up of 16 amino acids. The whole variable domain, filled in from reference TRBV7-8 and TRBJ2-1, reads GAGVSQSPRYKVAKRGQDVALRCDPISGHVSLFWYQQALGQGPEFLTYFQNEAQLDKSGLPSDRFFAERPEGSVSTLKIQRTQQEDSAVYLCASCPGGSSGWNEQFFGPGTRLTVL.

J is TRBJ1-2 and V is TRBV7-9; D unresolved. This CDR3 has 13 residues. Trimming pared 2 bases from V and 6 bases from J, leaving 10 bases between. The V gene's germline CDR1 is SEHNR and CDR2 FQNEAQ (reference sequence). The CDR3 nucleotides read TGTGCCAGCAGCTTACGTCGGGGAAATGGCTACACCTTC. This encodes CASSLRRGNGYTF.

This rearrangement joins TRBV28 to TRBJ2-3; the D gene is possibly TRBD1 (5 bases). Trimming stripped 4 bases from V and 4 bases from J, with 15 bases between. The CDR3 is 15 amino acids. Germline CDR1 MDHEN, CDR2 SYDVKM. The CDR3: CASSSTRQGSDTQYF. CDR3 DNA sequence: TGTGCCAGCAGTTCAACACGCCAGGGCTCAGATACGCAGTATTTT.

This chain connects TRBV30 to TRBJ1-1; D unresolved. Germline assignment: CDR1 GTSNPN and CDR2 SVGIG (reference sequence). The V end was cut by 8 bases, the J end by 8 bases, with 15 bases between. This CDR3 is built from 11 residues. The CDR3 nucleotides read TGTGCCGGGAACGAGGCTTCGGAAGCTTTCTTT. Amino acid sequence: CAGNEASEAFF.

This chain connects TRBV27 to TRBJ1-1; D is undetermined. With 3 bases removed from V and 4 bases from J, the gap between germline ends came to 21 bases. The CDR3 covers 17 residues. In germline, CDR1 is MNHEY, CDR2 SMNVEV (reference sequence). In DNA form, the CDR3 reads TGTGCCAGCAGTTTGGACGCGGCACGATGGCGGGCCACTGAAGCTTTCTTT. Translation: CASSLDAARWRATEAFF.

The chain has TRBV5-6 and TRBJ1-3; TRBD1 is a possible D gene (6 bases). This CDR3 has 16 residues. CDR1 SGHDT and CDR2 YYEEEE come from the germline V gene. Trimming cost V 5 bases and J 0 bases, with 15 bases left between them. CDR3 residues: CASSFRDKNSGNTIYF. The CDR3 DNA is TGTGCCAGCAGTTTCCGGGACAAGAACTCTGGAAACACCATATATTTT.

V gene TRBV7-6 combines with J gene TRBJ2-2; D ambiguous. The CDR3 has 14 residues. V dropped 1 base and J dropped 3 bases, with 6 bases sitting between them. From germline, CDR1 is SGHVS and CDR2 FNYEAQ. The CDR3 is CASSLGHHTGELFF. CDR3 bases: TGTGCCAGCAGCTTAGGGCATCACACCGGGGAGCTGTTTTTT. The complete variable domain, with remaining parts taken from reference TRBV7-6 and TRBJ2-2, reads GAGVSQSPRYKVTKRGQDVALRCDPISGHVSLYWYRQALGQGPEFLTYFNYEAQQDKSGLPNDRFSAERPEGSISTLTIQRTEQRDSAMYRCASSLGHHTGELFFGEGSRLTVL.

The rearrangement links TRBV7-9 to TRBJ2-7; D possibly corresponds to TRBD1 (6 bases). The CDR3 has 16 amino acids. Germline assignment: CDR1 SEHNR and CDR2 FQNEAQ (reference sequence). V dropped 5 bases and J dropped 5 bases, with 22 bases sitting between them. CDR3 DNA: TGTGCCAGCAGCCATGACCCGGGACACTTAAACGACGAGCAGTACTTC. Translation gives CASSHDPGHLNDEQYF.

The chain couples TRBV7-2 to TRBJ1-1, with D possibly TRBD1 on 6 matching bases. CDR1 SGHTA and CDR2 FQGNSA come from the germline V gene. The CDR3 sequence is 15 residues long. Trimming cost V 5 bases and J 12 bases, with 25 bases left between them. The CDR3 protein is CASSRWRGADIETFF. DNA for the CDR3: TGTGCCAGCAGCCGCTGGCGGGGGGCGGATATTGAGACTTTCTTT. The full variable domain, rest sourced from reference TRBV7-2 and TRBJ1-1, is GAGVSQSPSNKVTEKGKDVELRCDPISGHTALYWYRQSLGQGLEFLIYFQGNSAPDKSGLPSDRFSAERTGGSVSTLTIQRTQQEDSAVYLCASSRWRGADIETFFGQGTRLTVV.

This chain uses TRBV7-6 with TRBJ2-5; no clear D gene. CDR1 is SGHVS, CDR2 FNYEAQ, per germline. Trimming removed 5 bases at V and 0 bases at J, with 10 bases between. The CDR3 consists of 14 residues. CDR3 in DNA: TGTGCCAGCAGCCCGCTGACATACCAAGAGACCCAGTACTTC. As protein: CASSPLTYQETQYF.

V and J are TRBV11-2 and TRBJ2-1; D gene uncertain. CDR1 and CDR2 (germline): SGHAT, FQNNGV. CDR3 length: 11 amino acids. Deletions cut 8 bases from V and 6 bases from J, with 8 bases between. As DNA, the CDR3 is TGTGCCAGCCACGGACCCAATGAGCAGTTCTTC. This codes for CASHGPNEQFF.

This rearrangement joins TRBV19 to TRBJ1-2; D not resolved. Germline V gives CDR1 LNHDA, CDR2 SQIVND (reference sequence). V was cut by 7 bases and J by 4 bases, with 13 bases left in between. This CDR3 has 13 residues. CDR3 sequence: CASIGDLGYGYTF. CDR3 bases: TGTGCCAGTATCGGGGATCTCGGCTATGGCTACACCTTC.

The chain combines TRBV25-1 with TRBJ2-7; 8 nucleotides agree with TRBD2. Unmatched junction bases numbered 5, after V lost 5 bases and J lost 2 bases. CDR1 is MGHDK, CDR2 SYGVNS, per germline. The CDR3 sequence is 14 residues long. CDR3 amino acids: CASSLPGGAYEQYF. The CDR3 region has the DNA TGTGCCAGCAGTCTACCGGGGGGGGCCTACGAGCAGTACTTC.

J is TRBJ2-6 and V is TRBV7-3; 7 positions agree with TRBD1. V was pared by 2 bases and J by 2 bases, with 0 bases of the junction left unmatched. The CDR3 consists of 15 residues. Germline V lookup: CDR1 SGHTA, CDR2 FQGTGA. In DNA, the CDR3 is TGTGCCAGCAGCTTAGGGACAGCTGGGGCCAACGTCCTGACTTTC. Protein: CASSLGTAGANVLTF.

Written as DNA, the CDR3 is TGTGCCAGCAGTGAAGAAGTAGGGGGAGGGAACATTCAGTACTTC. It translates to CASSEEVGGGNIQYF. This chain joins TRBV6-1 and TRBJ2-4, with a possible D match to TRBD2 (7 bases). V was cut by 1 base and J by 7 bases, with 14 bases left in between. This CDR3 is 15 amino acids long. Germline CDR1 is MNHNS and CDR2 is SASEGT.